This TCR beta chain was captured in a study of blood T cell repertoires in COVID-19. About the study: Acute and convalescent COVID-19 specimens originated in the United States, Italy and Spain. In each case, the material was cDNA or gDNA derived from T cells, B-cell-depleted T cells, or PBMCs.

Germline values: CDR1 WSHSY, CDR2 SAAADI. Trimming took 10 bases from V and 5 from J, leaving 15 bases between them. This CDR3 is built from 13 residues. Original methodology: Amplified reference gene primers provided the basis for estimating nucleated cell counts. This table comes from immunoSEQ multiplex PCR, and its TCRdb copy is limited to in-frame clones, with some not included. The V and J calls and clone size were taken over from that table, and D and trimming were inferred from the DNA. The data contain around 160,000 clones, around 80% of them seen just once; the ten biggest clones take up more than 9.5%.

The sample comprised peripheral blood. The chain recombines TRBV10-2 with TRBJ2-1; D is perhaps TRBD1 (6 bases). This receptor was obtained from a man between 60 and 75 years old with active or convalescent COVID-19. The CDR3 bases are TGCGCCACCACCCTACGGACAGACAATGAGCAGTTCTTC. Amino acids: CATTLRTDNEQFF.